Listed below are T cell receptor beta chains from one sample, sequenced in a study of blood T cell repertoires in COVID-19. The assay was immunoSEQ multiplex PCR, and TCRdb's table has in-frame clones only and misses some. The sample lists about 100,000 clones, more than 85% occurring once. The sample comprised peripheral blood. These receptors came from a man between 60 and 75 years old with acute or convalescent COVID-19. CDR3s include the opening cysteine and the closing phenylalanine or tryptophan. D genes are given only for firm matches. A row's size may be missing; if present it is once, few, many or a size class.

d_call: NA; clone_size: NA; j_call: TRBJ1-5; v_call: TRBV7-2; cdr3_aa: CASSLGSGGQPQHF; cdr3_nt: TGTGCCAGCAGCTTAGGATCCGGCGGTCAGCCCCAGCATTTT
d_call: TRBD2; clone_size: NA; j_call: TRBJ2-5; v_call: TRBV7-2; cdr3_aa: CASSLGLGGGKETQYF; cdr3_nt: TGTGCCAGCAGCTTGGGGCTCGGGGGGGGAAAAGAGACCCAGTACTTC
d_call: TRBD2; clone_size: NA; j_call: TRBJ2-1; v_call: TRBV2; cdr3_aa: CASSEGLAGTNEQFF; cdr3_nt: TGTGCCAGCAGTGAAGGGCTAGCGGGGACCAATGAGCAGTTCTTC
d_call: TRBD2; clone_size: once; j_call: TRBJ2-1; v_call: TRBV5-1; cdr3_aa: CASSMSSGPNEQFF; cdr3_nt: TGCGCCAGCAGTATGTCTAGCGGCCCCAATGAGCAGTTCTTC
d_call: TRBD1; clone_size: NA; j_call: TRBJ2-1; v_call: TRBV7-9; cdr3_aa: CASSLYGGQARYNEQFF; cdr3_nt: TGTGCCAGCAGCTTATATGGGGGACAGGCTAGGTACAATGAGCAGTTCTTC
d_call: TRBD1; clone_size: NA; j_call: TRBJ2-2; v_call: TRBV2; cdr3_aa: CASRSTGGDYRELFF; cdr3_nt: TGTGCCAGCAGGTCGACAGGGGGCGATTACCGGGAGCTGTTTTTT
d_call: TRBD1; clone_size: NA; j_call: TRBJ1-1; v_call: TRBV30; cdr3_aa: CAWSTYDRGRTEAFF; cdr3_nt: TGTGCCTGGAGTACCTACGACAGGGGGAGGACTGAAGCTTTCTTT
d_call: NA; clone_size: NA; j_call: TRBJ1-4; v_call: TRBV6-5; cdr3_aa: CASSYGGGGGEKLFF; cdr3_nt: TGTGCCAGCAGTTACGGAGGCGGCGGGGGGGAAAAACTGTTTTTT
d_call: NA; clone_size: NA; j_call: TRBJ2-3; v_call: TRBV30; cdr3_aa: CAWTTGVDTDTQYF; cdr3_nt: TGTGCCTGGACTACCGGGGTAGACACAGATACGCAGTATTTT
d_call: TRBD1; clone_size: NA; j_call: TRBJ1-5; v_call: TRBV19; cdr3_aa: CASSIRQDRTQHF; cdr3_nt: TGTGCCAGTAGTATCCGACAGGACAGGACCCAGCATTTT
d_call: NA; clone_size: NA; j_call: TRBJ2-5; v_call: TRBV29-1; cdr3_aa: CSGRRSRQETQYF; cdr3_nt: TGCAGCGGCCGTCGGAGTCGTCAAGAGACCCAGTACTTC
d_call: TRBD1; clone_size: NA; j_call: TRBJ2-5; v_call: TRBV30; cdr3_aa: CAWSVPNRGRETQYF; cdr3_nt: TGTGCCTGGAGTGTACCTAACAGGGGGCGAGAGACCCAGTACTTC
d_call: NA; clone_size: NA; j_call: TRBJ2-3; v_call: TRBV5-4; cdr3_aa: CASSWNSLTGQTDTQYF; cdr3_nt: TGTGCCAGCAGCTGGAATTCCTTGACTGGACAAACAGATACGCAGTATTTT
d_call: TRBD1; clone_size: NA; j_call: TRBJ1-1; v_call: TRBV7-6; cdr3_aa: CASSPRPTSTGKNTEAFF; cdr3_nt: TGTGCCAGCAGCCCTCGACCTACTTCGACAGGGAAGAACACTGAAGCTTTCTTT
d_call: NA; clone_size: NA; j_call: TRBJ2-5; v_call: TRBV18; cdr3_aa: CASSPGTQKETQYF; cdr3_nt: TGTGCCAGCTCACCCGGGACACAGAAAGAGACCCAGTACTTC
d_call: TRBD1; clone_size: NA; j_call: TRBJ2-2; v_call: TRBV27; cdr3_aa: CASSLGQGYTGELFF; cdr3_nt: TGTGCCAGCAGTCTTGGACAGGGCTACACCGGGGAGCTGTTTTTT
d_call: NA; clone_size: NA; j_call: TRBJ2-3; v_call: TRBV5-4; cdr3_aa: CASSLESSVTDTQYF; cdr3_nt: TGTGCCAGCAGCTTGGAGTCTAGCGTCACAGATACGCAGTATTTT
d_call: TRBD1; clone_size: NA; j_call: TRBJ1-3; v_call: TRBV10-3; cdr3_aa: CAISPDREGNTIYF; cdr3_nt: TGTGCCATCAGTCCGGACAGGGAGGGAAACACCATATATTTT
d_call: NA; clone_size: once; j_call: TRBJ1-6; v_call: TRBV7-2; cdr3_aa: CASSLAPAGPNSPLHF; cdr3_nt: TGTGCCAGCAGCTTAGCGCCGGCAGGGCCTAATTCACCCCTCCACTTT
d_call: NA; clone_size: NA; j_call: TRBJ2-7; v_call: TRBV5-1; cdr3_aa: CASSSGPNLGEQYF; cdr3_nt: TGCGCCAGCAGCTCGGGTCCTAACCTCGGCGAGCAGTACTTC
d_call: TRBD1; clone_size: NA; j_call: TRBJ2-1; v_call: TRBV19; cdr3_aa: CASSIGAGGINEQFF; cdr3_nt: TGTGCCAGTAGTATTGGGGCAGGGGGTATTAATGAGCAGTTCTTC
d_call: NA; clone_size: NA; j_call: TRBJ2-5; v_call: TRBV2; cdr3_aa: CASSGVQPRETQYF; cdr3_nt: TGTGCCAGCAGTGGGGTACAGCCCCGGGAGACCCAGTACTTC
d_call: NA; clone_size: NA; j_call: TRBJ2-4; v_call: TRBV29-1; cdr3_aa: CSVGWTELAKNIQYF; cdr3_nt: TGCAGCGTTGGGTGGACAGAGCTAGCCAAAAACATTCAGTACTTC
d_call: NA; clone_size: NA; j_call: TRBJ2-7; v_call: TRBV9; cdr3_aa: CASSVVETYEQYF; cdr3_nt: TGTGCCAGCAGCGTAGTCGAGACCTACGAGCAGTACTTC
d_call: NA; clone_size: NA; j_call: TRBJ2-4; v_call: TRBV12-3/TRBV12-4; cdr3_aa: CASSLVGSNIQYF; cdr3_nt: TGTGCCAGCAGTTTAGTCGGGAGTAACATTCAGTACTTC
d_call: TRBD1; clone_size: NA; j_call: TRBJ1-2; v_call: TRBV9; cdr3_aa: CASSVAGGGYTF; cdr3_nt: TGTGCCAGCAGCGTTGCAGGGGGCGGCTACACCTTC
d_call: NA; clone_size: NA; j_call: TRBJ2-3; v_call: TRBV10-3; cdr3_aa: CAISESRGGTDTQYF; cdr3_nt: TGTGCCATCAGTGAGTCGAGAGGCGGTACAGATACGCAGTATTTT
d_call: TRBD1; clone_size: NA; j_call: TRBJ1-2; v_call: TRBV12-3/TRBV12-4; cdr3_aa: CASRQGANYGYTF; cdr3_nt: TGTGCCAGCAGGCAGGGGGCTAACTATGGCTACACCTTC
d_call: TRBD2; clone_size: NA; j_call: TRBJ2-6; v_call: TRBV7-9; cdr3_aa: CASSFSGRGLSGANVLTF; cdr3_nt: TGTGCCAGCAGCTTTTCAGGGAGGGGACTCTCTGGGGCCAACGTCCTGACTTTC
d_call: NA; clone_size: NA; j_call: TRBJ2-1; v_call: TRBV19; cdr3_aa: CASSIPSDGEQFF; cdr3_nt: TGTGCCAGTAGTATTCCTAGCGATGGTGAGCAGTTCTTC
d_call: TRBD2; clone_size: NA; j_call: TRBJ2-1; v_call: TRBV27; cdr3_aa: CASSLTSGHNEQFF; cdr3_nt: TGTGCCAGCAGTTTGACTAGCGGCCACAATGAGCAGTTCTTC
d_call: TRBD1; clone_size: NA; j_call: TRBJ1-1; v_call: TRBV6-5; cdr3_aa: CASTSSTGAEAFF; cdr3_nt: TGTGCCAGCACCAGCTCCACAGGGGCTGAAGCTTTCTTT
d_call: TRBD2; clone_size: once; j_call: TRBJ2-1; v_call: TRBV5-1; cdr3_aa: CASSLAFWLADTREQFF; cdr3_nt: TGCGCCAGCAGCTTGGCCTTTTGGCTAGCGGATACAAGGGAGCAGTTCTTC
d_call: TRBD1; clone_size: NA; j_call: TRBJ1-1; v_call: TRBV19; cdr3_aa: CASRSTGEDTEAFF; cdr3_nt: TGTGCCAGTAGGTCGACAGGGGAGGACACTGAAGCTTTCTTT
d_call: NA; clone_size: NA; j_call: TRBJ1-6; v_call: TRBV11-2; cdr3_aa: CASSSAGSSYNSPLHF; cdr3_nt: TGTGCCAGCAGCTCCGCAGGGTCCTCCTATAATTCACCCCTCCACTTT
d_call: TRBD2; clone_size: NA; j_call: TRBJ2-1; v_call: TRBV24-1; cdr3_aa: CATSDSSGRYYNEQFF; cdr3_nt: TGTGCCACCAGTGATTCTAGCGGGAGGTACTACAATGAGCAGTTCTTC
d_call: NA; clone_size: NA; j_call: TRBJ2-7; v_call: TRBV15; cdr3_aa: CATSIQVGAIHEQYF; cdr3_nt: TGTGCCACCAGCATTCAGGTTGGGGCCATCCACGAGCAGTACTTC
d_call: NA; clone_size: NA; j_call: TRBJ1-1; v_call: TRBV5-1; cdr3_aa: CASSPTTGVNTEAFF; cdr3_nt: TGCGCCAGCAGCCCAACAACGGGAGTCAACACTGAAGCTTTCTTT
d_call: TRBD1; clone_size: few; j_call: TRBJ2-2; v_call: TRBV24-1; cdr3_aa: CATSDPTGGFGAGELFF; cdr3_nt: TGTGCCACCAGTGACCCGACAGGGGGCTTCGGTGCCGGGGAGCTGTTTTTT
d_call: TRBD2; clone_size: NA; j_call: TRBJ2-3; v_call: TRBV5-1; cdr3_aa: CASRTSGRIDTQYF; cdr3_nt: TGCGCCAGCAGGACTAGCGGGAGAATAGATACGCAGTATTTT
d_call: NA; clone_size: NA; j_call: TRBJ2-7; v_call: TRBV28; cdr3_aa: CASSSGGTVNHEQYF; cdr3_nt: TGTGCCAGCAGTTCGGGCGGGACGGTAAACCACGAGCAGTACTTC
d_call: NA; clone_size: NA; j_call: TRBJ1-6; v_call: TRBV9; cdr3_aa: CASSVVDNSPLHF; cdr3_nt: TGTGCCAGCAGCGTAGTAGATAATTCACCCCTCCACTTT
d_call: TRBD2; clone_size: NA; j_call: TRBJ2-5; v_call: TRBV30; cdr3_aa: CAWISGRAVETQYF; cdr3_nt: TGTGCCTGGATAAGCGGGAGGGCCGTAGAGACCCAGTACTTC
d_call: NA; clone_size: NA; j_call: TRBJ1-5; v_call: TRBV28; cdr3_aa: CASTPGGGNQPQHF; cdr3_nt: TGTGCCAGCACTCCGGGGGGGGGAAATCAGCCCCAGCATTTT
d_call: NA; clone_size: NA; j_call: TRBJ2-5; v_call: TRBV9; cdr3_aa: CASSVDSGGPGETQYF; cdr3_nt: TGTGCCAGCAGCGTAGATTCTGGAGGGCCGGGGGAGACCCAGTACTTC
d_call: TRBD1; clone_size: NA; j_call: TRBJ2-7; v_call: TRBV29-1; cdr3_aa: CSVVGQAYEQYF; cdr3_nt: TGCAGCGTTGTGGGACAGGCCTACGAGCAGTACTTC